The source of this T cell receptor beta chain is a study of T cells after yellow fever vaccination. In the study overall: Preparing low-cell-number fractions relied on SMART-Seq v4 Ultra Low Input.

TCRdb processed the 5' RACE reads anew with MiXCR; each CDR3 protein has one entry. This table has about 130,000 distinct CDR3 sequences, 6.5% to 8% appearing once. This clonotype was detected ten times or more. This CDR3 is built from 16 residues. From germline, CDR1 is SGHTA and CDR2 FQGNSA. Trimming took 2 bases from V and 3 from J, leaving 14 bases between them. The sequence came from a man aged 18 to 29 who received the YFV17D yellow fever vaccine. The V gene is TRBV7-2, the J gene TRBJ2-1; perhaps TRBD1 as D (6 bases). This sample comprised CD4+ T cells sorted from PBMCs, obtained 9 to 10 days after the first yellow fever vaccination. The CDR3 protein is CASSLFTGWYYNEQFF. The CDR3 bases are TGTGCCAGCAGCTTATTCACAGGGTGGTACTACAATGAGCAGTTCTTC.